The T cell receptor (beta chain) described here comes from a study of Graves' ophthalmopathy and Graves' hyperthyroidism. Study-wide background: Peripheral blood sampling preceded any treatment and occurred at initial diagnosis.

V was pared by 3 bases and J by 0 bases, with 6 bases between. This CDR3 comprises 13 residues. The germline gives CDR1 MNHEY, CDR2 SVGAGI. At least ten counts were recorded for this clonotype. Scientists amplified the TCR beta CDR3 regions from RNA transcripts. RT-PCR was first run with HTBI primers, then multiplex PCR in a second round. One entry per CDR3 protein results from TCRdb running MiXCR on the multiplex PCR reads. This sample has a few hundred thousand distinct CDR3 sequences, with around 21% found just once. Input material: peripheral blood. The rearrangement joins TRBV6-5 to TRBJ2-7, with TRBD2 as a possible D gene (5 bases). This TCR came from a young woman with stable Graves' hyperthyroidism. CDR3 amino acids: CASSYRGSYEQYF. CDR3 sequence (DNA): TGTGCCAGCAGTTATCGGGGCTCCTACGAGCAGTACTTC.